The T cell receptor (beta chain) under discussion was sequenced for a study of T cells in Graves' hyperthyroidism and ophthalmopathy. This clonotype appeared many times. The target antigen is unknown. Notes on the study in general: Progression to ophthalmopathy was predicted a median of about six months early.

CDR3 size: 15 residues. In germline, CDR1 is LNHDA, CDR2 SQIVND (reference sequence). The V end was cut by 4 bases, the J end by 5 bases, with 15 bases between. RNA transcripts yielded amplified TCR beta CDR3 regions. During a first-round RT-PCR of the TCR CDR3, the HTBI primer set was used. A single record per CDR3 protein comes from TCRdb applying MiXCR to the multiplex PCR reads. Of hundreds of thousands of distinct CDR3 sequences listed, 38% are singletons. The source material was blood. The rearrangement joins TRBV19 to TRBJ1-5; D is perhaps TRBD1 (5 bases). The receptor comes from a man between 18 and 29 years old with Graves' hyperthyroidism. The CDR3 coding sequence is TGTGCCAGTAGTAAAGGGGCGGCTGGCGATCAGCCCCAGCATTTT. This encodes CASSKGAAGDQPQHF. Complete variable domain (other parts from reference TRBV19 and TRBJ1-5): DGGITQSPKYLFRKEGQNVTLSCEQNLNHDAMYWYRQDPGQGLRLIYYSQIVNDFQKGDIAEGYSVSREKKESFPLTVTSAQKNPTAFYLCASSKGAAGDQPQHFGDGTRLSIL.